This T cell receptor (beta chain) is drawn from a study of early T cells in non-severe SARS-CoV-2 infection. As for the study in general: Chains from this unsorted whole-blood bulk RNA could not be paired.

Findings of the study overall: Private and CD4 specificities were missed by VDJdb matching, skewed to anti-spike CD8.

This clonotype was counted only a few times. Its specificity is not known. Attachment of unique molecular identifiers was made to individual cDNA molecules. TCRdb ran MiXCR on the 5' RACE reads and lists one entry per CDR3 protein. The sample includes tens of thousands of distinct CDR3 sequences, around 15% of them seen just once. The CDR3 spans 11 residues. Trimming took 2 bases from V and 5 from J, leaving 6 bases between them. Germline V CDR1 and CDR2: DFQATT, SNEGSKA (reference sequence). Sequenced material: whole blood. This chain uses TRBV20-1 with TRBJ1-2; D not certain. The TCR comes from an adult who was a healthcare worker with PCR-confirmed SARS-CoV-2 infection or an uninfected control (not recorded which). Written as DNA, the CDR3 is TGCAGTGCTAGAAACGGTTATGGCTACACCTTC. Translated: CSARNGYGYTF.